This record covers a single T cell receptor beta chain. Antigen unknown. The data stem from a study of vaccination effects on CD4 cells after COVID-19. TCRdb keeps only in-frame clones here, not all; method: immunoSEQ multiplex PCR. Of about 52,000 clones listed, more than 75% were seen once; the top ten hold 5% to 7%. CDR1 is MDHEN, CDR2 SYDVKM, per germline. V was shortened by 4 bases and J by 3 bases, with 18 bases between the two germline ends. This CDR3 is built from 16 residues. Sequencing followed a ViraFEST assay step that expanded antigen-specific CD4+ T cells with viral peptide pools. With roughly 9 days of culture completed, CD4+ T cells were isolated. Testing of the vaccine recipients showed negative nucleocapsid antibodies and no prior SARS-CoV-2 infection. Peptides at roughly 10 ug/ml and IL-2 at 10 IU/ml were added to 2 million or so PBMC per well.

This clonotype originated in a human donor who received a COVID-19 vaccine. The starting material was CD4+ T cells from PBMCs cultured with HCoV-OC43 spike peptides, obtained before COVID-19 vaccination. Documented subset: HCoV-OC43 spike overlapping peptide pool stimulation. The rearrangement uses TRBV28 and TRBJ2-5, with unresolved D. The CDR3 sequence is CASSSRTVRQKETQYF. CDR3 nucleotide sequence: TGTGCCAGCAGTTCCCGAACGGTCCGCCAGAAAGAGACCCAGTACTTC.